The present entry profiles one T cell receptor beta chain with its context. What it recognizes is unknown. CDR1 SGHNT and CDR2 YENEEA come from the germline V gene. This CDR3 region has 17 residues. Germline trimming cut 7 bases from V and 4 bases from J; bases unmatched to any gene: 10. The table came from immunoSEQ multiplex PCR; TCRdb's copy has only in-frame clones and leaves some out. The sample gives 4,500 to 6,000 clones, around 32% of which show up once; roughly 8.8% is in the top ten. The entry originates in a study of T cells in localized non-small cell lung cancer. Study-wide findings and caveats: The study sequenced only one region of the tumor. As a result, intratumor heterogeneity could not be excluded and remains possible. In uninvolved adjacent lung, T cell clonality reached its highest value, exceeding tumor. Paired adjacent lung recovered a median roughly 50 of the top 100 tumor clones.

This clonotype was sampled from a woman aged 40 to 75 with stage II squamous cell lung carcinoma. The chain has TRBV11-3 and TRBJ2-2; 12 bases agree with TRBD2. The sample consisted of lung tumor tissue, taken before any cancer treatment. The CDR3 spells CASTASGLAGLTGELFF. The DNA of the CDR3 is TGTGCCAGCACCGCGTCGGGACTAGCGGGCCTCACCGGGGAGCTGTTTTTT.